A selection of T cell receptor beta chains follows, all from one sample in a study of identical twins. Using its own MiXCR run on the 5' RACE reads, TCRdb lists one record per CDR3 protein. The data contain 350,000 or so distinct CDR3 sequences, around 9.7% of them singletons. The sequenced sample was naive T cells sorted from blood. These receptor sequences come from a woman in her forties or fifties in good health. The CDR3 runs from the conserved cysteine through the conserved F or W. Fields, in order: CDR3 protein, CDR3 DNA, V gene, clone size, D gene, J gene. D genes are given only for firm matches. Size values are once, few and many counts, or a class for expanded clones, and some rows have none.

CASSLAGTGGEAFF TGTGCCAGCAGCTTAGCCGGGACAGGGGGAGAAGCTTTCTTT TRBV7-8 many TRBD1 TRBJ1-1
CASSQAGSEIGELFF TGCGCCAGCAGCCAAGCTGGTAGCGAGATCGGGGAGCTGTTTTTT TRBV4-1 few . TRBJ2-2
CASSRAGTGDYEQYF TGTGCCAGCAGTCGAGCCGGGACAGGGGACTACGAGCAGTACTTC TRBV6-1 many TRBD1 TRBJ2-7
CATSDLRASGGLVFF TGTGCCACCAGTGATTTGAGAGCTAGCGGGGGTCTTGTTTTCTTC TRBV24-1 . TRBD2 TRBJ2-1
CASREPQPQHF TGTGCCAGCAGAGAGCCTCAGCCCCAGCATTTT TRBV21-1 many . TRBJ1-5
CASSYRTLSYEQYF TGTGCCAGCAGCTACAGGACATTATCCTACGAGCAGTACTTC TRBV3-1 few . TRBJ2-7
CASSRLLAGGNEQFF TGCGCCAGCAGCCGCCTACTAGCGGGAGGAAATGAGCAGTTCTTC TRBV4-1 few TRBD2 TRBJ2-1
CASSHRTSGASTDTQYF TGTGCCAGCAGCCATCGGACTAGCGGGGCTAGCACAGATACGCAGTATTTT TRBV11-3 . TRBD2 TRBJ2-3
CASSLEDGKDTQYF TGCGCCAGCAGCTTGGAGGACGGTAAAGATACGCAGTATTTT TRBV5-1 . . TRBJ2-3
CATRTGNHVGYTF TGTGCCACCAGGACAGGGAACCACGTCGGCTACACCTTC TRBV15 few TRBD1 TRBJ1-2
CASDGGFTVGSSGTLTDTQYF TGTGCCAGCGATGGAGGTTTCACGGTAGGAAGTAGCGGGACGCTCACAGATACGCAGTATTTT TRBV6-1 few TRBD2 TRBJ2-3
CSVYSDEQFF TGCAGCGTGTACTCGGATGAGCAGTTCTTC TRBV29-1 many . TRBJ2-1
CATSRDRLRQFF TGTGCCACCAGCAGAGATCGGTTGAGGCAGTTCTTC TRBV15 once . TRBJ2-1
CASSLVGQAPEFF TGTGCCAGCAGCTTAGTCGGTCAGGCGCCGGAGTTCTTC TRBV11-2 . . TRBJ2-1
CASSLAPRISYNEQFF TGTGCCAGCAGCTTGGCCCCTAGAATCTCCTACAATGAGCAGTTCTTC TRBV5-6 few . TRBJ2-1
CASKLLAGDTDTQYF TGTGCCAGCAAGCTTCTAGCGGGAGACACAGATACGCAGTATTTT TRBV12-3/TRBV12-4 . TRBD2 TRBJ2-3
CASSTGQGNTGELFF TGCGCCAGCAGCACAGGACAGGGGAACACCGGGGAGCTGTTTTTT TRBV5-1 many TRBD1 TRBJ2-2
CASSRATRDYSYTF TGTGCCAGCTCCCGAGCGACGAGGGACTACAGCTACACCTTC TRBV18 . . TRBJ1-2
CASSVQGHTGELFF TGTGCCAGCAGCGTTCAGGGTCACACCGGGGAGCTGTTTTTT TRBV7-6 . . TRBJ2-2
CASSLRVIDEQFF TGTGCCAGCAGCTTACGGGTCATCGATGAGCAGTTCTTC TRBV11-1 few . TRBJ2-1
CAIGGLAGDLTYNEQFF TGTGCCATCGGGGGACTAGCGGGAGATCTCACCTACAATGAGCAGTTCTTC TRBV10-3 . TRBD2 TRBJ2-1
CATSDPTSGRVHEQFF TGTGCCACCAGTGACCCGACTAGCGGGAGGGTCCATGAGCAGTTCTTC TRBV24-1 . TRBD2 TRBJ2-1
CASSERPPGGPNTGELFF TGCGCCAGCAGTGAGCGCCCCCCGGGAGGGCCTAACACCGGGGAGCTGTTTTTT TRBV10-2 few TRBD2 TRBJ2-2
CASSLEEETQYF TGCGCCAGCAGCTTGGAGGAAGAGACCCAGTACTTC TRBV5-1 many . TRBJ2-5
CSGSRTRLDEQFF TGCAGCGGCTCCCGGACTCGTCTCGATGAGCAGTTCTTC TRBV29-1 . . TRBJ2-1
CASSQEGLWNNEQFF TGTGCCAGCAGCCAAGAAGGGCTTTGGAACAATGAGCAGTTCTTC TRBV4-2 once . TRBJ2-1
CSARDGSSLNTEAFF TGCAGTGCTAGAGATGGAAGCAGCCTGAACACTGAAGCTTTCTTT TRBV20-1 few . TRBJ1-1
CASSLEPGQGYTF TGCGCCAGCAGCTTGGAGCCGGGACAGGGGTACACCTTC TRBV5-1 few TRBD1 TRBJ1-2
CASAKGTSGSYEQYF TGTGCTAGTGCCAAGGGGACTAGCGGATCCTACGAGCAGTACTTC TRBV12-5 few TRBD2 TRBJ2-7
CASSQDLAVQYF TGCGCCAGCAGCCAAGATCTAGCGGTGCAGTACTTC TRBV4-1 many TRBD2 TRBJ2-7
CASSAETGPGEQYF TGTGCCAGTAGTGCCGAGACAGGACCGGGCGAGCAGTACTTC TRBV19 . . TRBJ2-7
CASSLGQGGSNEKLFF TGCGCCAGCAGCCTCGGACAGGGAGGATCTAATGAAAAACTGTTTTTT TRBV4-1 . TRBD1 TRBJ1-4
CATSERQGRDTQYF TGTGCCACCAGTGAACGACAGGGTCGGGATACGCAGTATTTT TRBV24-1 few TRBD1 TRBJ2-3
CSASSRDSSSLPQHF TGCAGTGCTAGTTCCAGAGATTCATCATCTCTGCCCCAGCATTTT TRBV20-1 few . TRBJ1-5
CASSSPTRDSYEQYF TGTGCCAGCAGCTCCCCGACGCGGGACTCCTACGAGCAGTACTTC TRBV5-6 . . TRBJ2-7